This T cell receptor beta chain was recovered during a study of cytomegalovirus exposure and HLA in healthy donors. Looked up from germline, CDR1 is SGHRS and CDR2 is YFSETQ. The CDR3 extends over 16 amino acids. V trimming: 7 bases; J trimming: 0 bases; junction bases outside the gene matches: 5. The study's findings and limits: Accurate prediction of most subjects' HLA-A and HLA-B alleles from TCR beta sequences was reported.

Primers: 60 Vbeta forward and 13 Jbeta reverse. The authors' processing: A later analysis tallied 87 million or so unique TCR beta chains, around 12 million of them shared. Method: immunoSEQ multiplex PCR; TCRdb's copy keeps in-frame clones and lacks some. V and J calls and clone size are copied from that table; D and trimming were computed from the DNA. The sample includes over 150,000 clones, around 80% seen only once; the top ten take around 1.9%. This clone was seen a few times. Its antigen is undetermined. This receptor was identified in a man aged 35 to 55 in good health and CMV-seronegative. Specimen: PBMCs. The chain joins TRBV5-1 to TRBJ2-3; 13 bases are shared with TRBD2. CDR3 loop: CASAGLAGTSTDTQYF. CDR3 bases: TGCGCCAGCGCGGGACTAGCGGGGACTAGCACAGATACGCAGTATTTT.